One and the same sample provided the 22 T cell receptor beta chains below, sequenced in a study of T-cell reconstitution after alpha-beta-depleted transplantation in children. A TCRbeta library incorporating unique molecular identifiers was prepared. TCRdb independently ran MiXCR on the PCR reads; one entry per CDR3 protein. Of under 750,000 distinct CDR3 sequences listed, roughly 24% were seen once; the top ten hold over 12%. This specimen was PBMCs, mostly from graft donor cells, taken 360 days after TCRalphabeta/CD19-depleted stem cell transplant. These receptors all come from a boy under three years old who had a stem cell transplant for acute myeloid leukemia, so the T cells may come from the graft donor.

This clonotype was seen many times. CDR3 nucleotides: TGCGCCAGTAGCCGCGGGACTAGCGATACCAATGAGCAGTTCTTC. This sequence encodes CASSRGTSDTNEQFF. This rearrangement joins TRBV5-1 to TRBJ2-1; 10 bases agree with TRBD2. CDR3 length: 15 residues. CDR1 and CDR2 from the germline V gene are SGHRS and YFSETQ. Germline trimming cut 8 bases from V and 6 bases from J; bases unmatched to any gene: 11.

This clonotype occurred many times. The genes are TRBV12-3 or TRBV12-4 and TRBJ2-2; no reliable D call. V gave up 3 bases and J gave up 1 base, with 3 bases separating them. This CDR3 has 13 amino acids. CDR3 region: CASSFENTGELFF. CDR3 bases: TGTGCCAGCAGTTTTGAGAACACCGGGGAGCTGTTTTTT.

This clonotype was counted ten times or more. The chain recombines TRBV7-8 with TRBJ1-1, with TRBD1 matching over 8 bases. J gave up 4 bases and V 6 bases, and 10 bases lay outside the gene matches. CDR1 and CDR2 (germline): SGHVS, FQNEAQ. This CDR3 has 15 amino acids. The CDR3 here is CASSFNAGGGTEAFF. The CDR3 coding sequence is TGTGCCAGCAGTTTCAACGCAGGGGGCGGCACTGAAGCTTTCTTT.

This clonotype was observed many times. V gene TRBV13 combines with J gene TRBJ2-7; the D is unclear. This CDR3 is built from 14 residues. The germline gives CDR1 PRHDT, CDR2 FYEKMQ (reference sequence). Trimming took 0 bases from V and 4 from J, leaving 10 bases between them. Here the CDR3 DNA reads TGTGCCAGCAGCTTAGGTCCGGAGACATACGAGCAGTACTTC. Translated, it gives CASSLGPETYEQYF.

The table lists this clonotype with many counts. The rearrangement joins TRBV5-1 to TRBJ2-3, with 13 positions matching TRBD2. The CDR3 sequence is 16 residues long. Germline V gene data show CDR1 as SGHRS and CDR2 as YFSETQ. Trimming cost V 4 bases and J 5 bases; bases outside gene matches: 7. DNA for the CDR3: TGCGCCAGCAGCATGGGACTAGCGGGGTTGGTAGATACGCAGTATTTT. Its protein is CASSMGLAGLVDTQYF.

The chain employs TRBV5-1 and TRBJ2-6; TRBD2 matches at 7 bases. CDR3 size: 15 residues. The J segment lost 1 base and the V segment lost 7 bases, leaving 5 bases of the junction unmatched. Germline V gene sequence: CDR1 SGHRS, CDR2 YFSETQ. Written as DNA, the CDR3 is TGCGCCAGCCGAGGGAGGGCTTCTGGGGCCAACGTCCTGACTTTC. This translates into CASRGRASGANVLTF.

This clonotype was detected many times. The rearrangement links TRBV12-3 or TRBV12-4 to TRBJ2-3; 7 bases match TRBD1. The CDR3 contains 12 residues. V trimming: 6 bases; J trimming: 11 bases; junction bases outside the gene matches: 8. CDR3 nucleotides: TGTGCCAGCAGCTCCTGGACAGGAGAGCAGTATTTT. Its protein is CASSSWTGEQYF.

This clonotype was observed a handful of times. The chain carries TRBV20-1 and TRBJ1-2; D call uncertain. Germline V gives CDR1 DFQATT, CDR2 SNEGSKA (reference sequence). The V end was cut by 1 base, the J end by 8 bases, with 11 bases between. The CDR3 sequence is 12 residues long. The CDR3 loop reads CSARVLSKGYTF. The CDR3 nucleotides are TGCAGTGCTAGAGTGCTCAGCAAAGGCTACACCTTC.

This clonotype was counted only a few times. The rearrangement links TRBV5-5 to TRBJ2-1; D unresolved. CDR1 and CDR2 from the germline V gene are SGHKS and YYEKEE (reference sequence). The CDR3 is 15 amino acids. Trimming stripped 0 bases from V and 0 bases from J, with 7 bases between. The CDR3 region is CASSLEFTSYNEQFF. The CDR3 DNA follows: TGTGCCAGCAGCTTGGAGTTTACCTCCTACAATGAGCAGTTCTTC.

V is TRBV6-1 and J is TRBJ2-5; TRBD2 is a possible D gene (5 bases). V was trimmed by 5 bases and J by 2 bases, leaving 18 bases between them. Germline V gives CDR1 MNHNS, CDR2 SASEGT. The CDR3 is 16 residues long. The CDR3 DNA is TGTGCCAGCAGTCGAACACTATTGCGGAGGCAAGAGACCCAGTACTTC. Its protein is CASSRTLLRRQETQYF.

This clonotype showed up just a few times. The chain uses TRBV25-1 and TRBJ2-5; D remains ambiguous. V lost 3 bases to trimming and J lost 3 bases, with 5 bases between them. CDR1 and CDR2 from the germline V gene are MGHDK and SYGVNS. This CDR3 spans 12 amino acids. As DNA, the CDR3 is TGTGCCAGCAGTGACGGAAAAGAGACCCAGTACTTC. This encodes CASSDGKETQYF. The full variable domain, with the rest looked up from reference TRBV25-1 and TRBJ2-5, is EADIYQTPRYLVIGTGKKITLECSQTMGHDKMYWYQQDPGMELHLIHYSYGVNSTEKGDLSSESTVSRIRTEHFPLTLESARPSHTSQYLCASSDGKETQYFGPGTRLLVL.

This clonotype was recorded a few times. V is TRBV20-1 and J is TRBJ2-5, with TRBD2 matching 10 bases. The V and J ends lost 4 bases and 4 bases, in that order; junction bases with no gene match: 3. Germline V gene sequence: CDR1 DFQATT, CDR2 SNEGSKA (reference sequence). CDR3 length: 13 amino acids. The DNA for the CDR3 is TGCAGTGCTAATAGCGGGGGGATAGAGACCCAGTACTTC. This encodes CSANSGGIETQYF.

This clonotype was observed a handful of times. The chain employs TRBV7-2 and TRBJ2-3, with 9 positions matching TRBD2. In germline, CDR1 is SGHTA, CDR2 FQGNSA. The CDR3 extends over 18 amino acids. With V trimmed by 5 bases and J by 4 bases, 16 bases remained unmatched. The CDR3 spells CASSRRWGGGGAPDTQYF. Here the CDR3 DNA reads TGTGCCAGCAGCCGCAGGTGGGGCGGCGGGGGGGCCCCAGATACGCAGTATTTT.

This sequence joins TRBV11-2 and TRBJ2-5; 16 bases fit TRBD2. V shed 0 bases and J 2 bases; nucleotides not matched to a gene: 6. This CDR3 is built from 19 residues. Germline assignment: CDR1 SGHAT and CDR2 FQNNGV. CDR3 nucleotide sequence: TGTGCCAGCAGCTTAGAGGGACTAGCGGGGGGGCCAGCGCAAGAGACCCAGTACTTC. It is translated as CASSLEGLAGGPAQETQYF.

The chain carries TRBV20-1 and TRBJ2-1; D may match TRBD1 or TRBD2 (5 bases each). Germline CDR1 is DFQATT and CDR2 is SNEGSKA (reference sequence). The CDR3 extends over 14 amino acids. V was shortened by 6 bases and J by 0 bases, with 12 bases between the two germline ends. The CDR3 DNA sequence: TGCAGTGCGGCCCCCGGGACCTCCTACAATGAGCAGTTCTTC. It translates to CSAAPGTSYNEQFF.

In its sample, this clonotype was seen many times. The rearrangement links TRBV12-3 or TRBV12-4 to TRBJ2-7; 8 nucleotides align to TRBD1. The CDR3 runs 16 residues. With V trimmed by 1 base and J by 3 bases, 8 bases remained unmatched. The CDR3 spells CASSLDPGQARYEQYV. The CDR3 bases are TGTGCCAGCAGTTTAGATCCGGGACAGGCACGCTACGAGCAGTACGTC.

In this sample, this clonotype turned up a few times. The chain couples TRBV12-3 or TRBV12-4 to TRBJ1-2; D call uncertain. The CDR3 length is 17 residues. Trimming left V 8 bases short and J 1 base short, with 23 bases between. In DNA, the CDR3 is TGTGCCAGCGGACCCACGGGCTTTCCTACCCTTAACTATGGCTACACCTTC. Protein: CASGPTGFPTLNYGYTF.

This clonotype turned up a few times. CDR3 DNA sequence: TGTGCCAGCAGCTTGGCCCTAGGTACGAACACCGGGGAGCTGTTTTTT. Its translation is CASSLALGTNTGELFF. The chain combines TRBV5-4 with TRBJ2-2, with D hard to call. Trimming took off 0 bases at V and 0 bases at J, with 9 bases between the two ends. Germline CDR1 is SGHNT and CDR2 is YYREEE (reference sequence). This CDR3 comprises 16 residues.

The genes are TRBV2 and TRBJ2-1; D is unresolved. The CDR3 has 11 residues. V gave up 4 bases and J gave up 10 bases, with 8 bases separating them. Germline V lookup: CDR1 SNHLY, CDR2 FYNNEI. The CDR3 here is CASSVGREQFF. The CDR3 DNA sequence: TGTGCCAGCAGTGTTGGTCGAGAGCAGTTCTTC.

Only a few counts were recorded for this clonotype. The V and J genes are TRBV7-6 and TRBJ2-5; D not certain. V dropped 6 bases and J dropped 2 bases, with 13 bases sitting between them. CDR1 and CDR2 from the germline V gene are SGHVS and FNYEAQ. CDR3 length equals 14 residues. DNA for the CDR3: TGTGCCAGCAGTTTCTTTGAGTTTCAAGAGACCCAGTACTTC. Translation: CASSFFEFQETQYF.

This clonotype was detected a few times. The CDR3, as DNA: TGCAGCGTACGGACAGGGGGCGGGTTAGATACGCAGTATTTT. Residues: CSVRTGGGLDTQYF. The rearrangement joins TRBV29-1 to TRBJ2-3; 11 nucleotides agree with TRBD1. The CDR3 contains 14 residues. Germline CDR1 reads SQVTM; CDR2 reads ANQGSEA. Trimming cost V 6 bases and J 5 bases; bases outside gene matches: 7.

The chain uses TRBV23-1 and TRBJ2-7; perhaps D is TRBD1 or TRBD2 (5 bases each). TRBV23-1 has ORF status, its function being uncertain. Trimming pared 5 bases from V and 3 bases from J, leaving 20 bases between. This CDR3 has 16 residues. In DNA form, the CDR3 reads TGCGCCAGCAGTTCCACTGCCGGGACGGACATCTACGAGCAGTACTTC. Protein sequence: CASSSTAGTDIYEQYF.